This T cell receptor (beta chain) emerged from a study of blood T cell repertoires in COVID-19. Profiled with immunoSEQ multiplex PCR; TCRdb holds only in-frame clones, not every one. The table lists roughly 430,000 clones, over 75% of them singletons. Germline assignment: CDR1 LNHDA and CDR2 SQIVND (reference sequence). This CDR3 is built from 14 residues. The V end was cut by 3 bases, the J end by 5 bases, with 13 bases between. The sample was PBMCs or T cells enriched from blood (not recorded which). The origin of this receptor is a woman aged 18-29 years who had been exposed to COVID-19. The rearrangement links TRBV19 to TRBJ1-1; no definite D call. The CDR3 loop is CASSMGFADTEAFF. DNA of the CDR3: TGTGCCAGTAGTATGGGTTTTGCGGATACTGAAGCTTTCTTT.